Below are 8 T cell receptor beta chains sequenced from a single sample in a study of T cell responses to AZD1222 COVID-19 vaccine. Produced via immunoSEQ multiplex PCR; TCRdb's table is partial and in-frame only. The table lists about 110,000 clones, about 85% of them singletons, with roughly 2.5% in the top ten. Sample: peripheral blood, taken 28 days after the second AZD1222 dose. All receptors come from an adult who received the AZD1222 COVID-19 vaccine.

This chain joins TRBV2 and TRBJ1-2; no clear D. This CDR3 region has 12 residues. Deletions cut 7 bases from V and 4 bases from J, with 10 bases between. CDR1 and CDR2 (germline): SNHLY, FYNNEI. The CDR3 coding sequence is TGTGCCAGCACCCTGAACCTCTATGGCTACACCTTC. This gives the protein CASTLNLYGYTF.

This clone has only one observation. The J gene is TRBJ2-7, the V gene TRBV28; D is uncertain. This CDR3 comprises 15 residues. Germline V CDR1 and CDR2: MDHEN, SYDVKM. V lost 5 bases and J 6 bases, leaving 20 bases between the germline ends. The CDR3 loop reads CASSPRTKLRSEQYF. The CDR3 DNA follows: TGTGCCAGCAGTCCAAGGACCAAACTTCGCTCCGAGCAGTACTTC.

V and J are TRBV7-2 and TRBJ1-3, with D unclear. Germline V CDR1 and CDR2: SGHTA, FQGNSA. The CDR3 runs 15 residues. Trimming pared 3 bases from V and 4 bases from J, leaving 13 bases between. CDR3 coding DNA: TGTGCCAGCAGCTTTTCTAGTGCCGAGGGAAACACCATATATTTT. Amino acid sequence: CASSFSSAEGNTIYF.

The rearrangement joins TRBV27 to TRBJ2-2, with D uncertain. CDR3 size: 14 residues. Looked up from germline, CDR1 is MNHEY and CDR2 is SMNVEV (reference sequence). The V gene lost 6 bases and the J gene lost 3 bases, with 11 bases spanning the gap. The CDR3 region is CASSLQLYTGELFF. For the CDR3, the DNA is TGTGCCAGCAGCCTCCAACTCTACACCGGGGAGCTGTTTTTT.

The J gene is TRBJ1-5, the V gene TRBV7-9; tentative D call: TRBD1 (5 bases). Per the germline V gene, CDR1 is SEHNR and CDR2 is FQNEAQ (reference sequence). V lost 6 bases and J lost 4, with 16 bases in between. This CDR3 spans 15 amino acids. CDR3 nucleotides: TGTGCCAGCAGTGCCGGGACCAGGATAAATCAGCCCCAGCATTTT. This gives the protein CASSAGTRINQPQHF.

The chain carries TRBV2 and TRBJ2-7; D gene uncertain. Between the trimmed V and J ends, which lost 4 bases and 3 bases, there was a span of 4 bases. The CDR3 runs to 11 residues. Germline V gene sequence: CDR1 SNHLY, CDR2 FYNNEI. CDR3 DNA sequence: TGTGCCAGCAGTGGAGACTACGAGCAGTACTTC. The encoded protein is CASSGDYEQYF.

The V gene is TRBV18, the J gene TRBJ1-2; D is unclear. The V end was cut by 2 bases, the J end by 5 bases, with 24 bases between. Germline values: CDR1 KGHSH, CDR2 LQKENI. This CDR3 is 18 amino acids long. This CDR3 reads CASSPSKALHQSVYGYTF. The DNA for the CDR3 is TGTGCCAGCTCACCATCAAAAGCCCTTCACCAGAGTGTGTATGGCTACACCTTC. The full variable domain, its missing parts supplied by reference TRBV18 and TRBJ1-2, is NAGVMQNPRHLVRRRGQEARLRCSPMKGHSHVYWYRQLPEEGLKFMVYLQKENIIDESGMPKERFSAEFPKEGPSILRIQQVVRGDSAAYFCASSPSKALHQSVYGYTFGSGTRLTVV.

V is TRBV2 and J is TRBJ2-3; tentatively, D is TRBD1 or TRBD2 (5 bases each). V was clipped by 6 bases and J by 6 bases, with 10 bases between them. The CDR3 spans 12 residues. Germline V lookup: CDR1 SNHLY, CDR2 FYNNEI. This CDR3 reads CASRDYRDTQYF. CDR3 coding DNA: TGTGCCAGCAGAGACTACAGGGATACGCAGTATTTT.